This is a list of T cell receptor beta chains from one sample in a study of T cells in Graves' hyperthyroidism and ophthalmopathy. TCRdb reanalysed the multiplex PCR reads using MiXCR and keeps one entry per CDR3 protein. The table shows fewer than 450,000 distinct CDR3 sequences, with approximately 17% occurring only once. The material sequenced was blood. The receptors shown here come from a woman aged 30 to 39 with Graves' hyperthyroidism that later progressed to Graves' ophthalmopathy. The CDR3 runs from the conserved cysteine through the conserved F or W.

V: TRBV6-1; J: TRBJ2-5; CDR3: CASSVVLAGEETQYF
V: TRBV12-3/TRBV12-4; J: TRBJ1-3; CDR3: CASSSGVGAGNTIYF
V: TRBV5-4; J: TRBJ2-7; CDR3: CASSINRGSYEQYF
V: TRBV11-3; J: TRBJ2-2; CDR3: CASSLMGPTGELFF
V: TRBV29-1; J: TRBJ1-2; CDR3: CSAYRGLNYGYTF
V: TRBV27; J: TRBJ2-7; CDR3: CASSFYWGSDEQYF
V: TRBV10-3; J: TRBJ2-7; CDR3: CAISQDGGHEQYF
V: TRBV28; J: TRBJ2-7; CDR3: CASTGRAYEQYF
V: TRBV19; J: TRBJ2-1; CDR3: CASSTSGTGMGVGQFF
V: TRBV12-3/TRBV12-4; J: TRBJ1-5; CDR3: CASMLLGAGNQPQHF
V: TRBV30; J: TRBJ2-1; CDR3: CAWSALAEDNEQFF
V: TRBV10-2; J: TRBJ2-3; CDR3: CASSATGGPLDTQYF
V: TRBV20-1; J: TRBJ1-5; CDR3: CSAVDSGNQPQHF
V: TRBV24-1; J: TRBJ2-5; CDR3: CATSDLGEGQAYQETQYF
V: TRBV11-2; J: TRBJ1-4; CDR3: CASRRKENEKLFF
V: TRBV28; J: TRBJ2-7; CDR3: CASSLLSGIYEQYF
V: TRBV24-1; J: TRBJ2-2; CDR3: CATSDRTSGNTGELFF
V: TRBV19; J: TRBJ1-6; CDR3: CATRQLDSYNSPLHF
V: TRBV29-1; J: TRBJ2-7; CDR3: CSVEGPVGYEQYF
V: TRBV11-2; J: TRBJ1-1; CDR3: CASSGRVNTEAFF
V: TRBV3-1; J: TRBJ2-3; CDR3: CASSGRQGSQYF
V: TRBV20-1; J: TRBJ2-3; CDR3: CSAGSQMTSGGTDTQYF
V: TRBV2; J: TRBJ2-2; CDR3: CASTQDTGELFF
V: TRBV20-1; J: TRBJ2-5; CDR3: CSAKSGGETQYF